This T cell receptor (beta chain) was captured in a study of CD8 T cells in ankylosing spondylitis. Whole-study results and caveats: Earlier literature documents some of the motif variants in reactive arthritis synovial fluid and blood.

The CDR3 is made up of 15 amino acids. V was trimmed by 6 bases and J by 2 bases, leaving 16 bases between them. TCRdb redid the calling of the 5' RACE reads with MiXCR, one entry per CDR3 protein. The sample holds some 270,000 distinct CDR3 sequences, around 32% seen once. A word on this clonotype: The antigen remains undetermined.

The sequence was collected from a male donor with ankylosing spondylitis or in good health (not recorded which). The source material was blood, either unsorted or a sorted T cell fraction (not recorded which). The rearrangement links TRBV12-3 or TRBV12-4 to TRBJ1-1; D is perhaps TRBD1 (6 bases). CDR3 amino acids: CASSRTEPINTEAFF. The CDR3, as DNA: TGTGCCAGCAGCCGGACAGAGCCAATTAACACTGAAGCTTTCTTT.